This TCR beta chain was found in a study of shared clonotypes between healthy human individuals. The CDR3 loop spans 12 amino acids. Germline values: CDR1 GTSNPN, CDR2 SVGIG (reference sequence). V gave up 2 bases and J gave up 11 bases, with 15 bases separating them. Assay used: immunoSEQ multiplex PCR; TCRdb lists only in-frame clones, some missing. The sample has approximately 2.5 million clones, approximately 94% seen once. This receptor was taken from a man younger than 35 in good health. Some clones in this sample may be carry-over from other donors' samples. Sequencing was done on a sample of naive CD4+ T cells from PBMCs. The subset was: CD45RA+ positively selected. The chain carries TRBV30 and TRBJ1-1, with a tentative D call TRBD1 (6 bases). The CDR3 is CAWSHSQGEAFF. In DNA, the CDR3 is TGTGCCTGGAGTCATTCACAGGGAGAGGCTTTCTTT.